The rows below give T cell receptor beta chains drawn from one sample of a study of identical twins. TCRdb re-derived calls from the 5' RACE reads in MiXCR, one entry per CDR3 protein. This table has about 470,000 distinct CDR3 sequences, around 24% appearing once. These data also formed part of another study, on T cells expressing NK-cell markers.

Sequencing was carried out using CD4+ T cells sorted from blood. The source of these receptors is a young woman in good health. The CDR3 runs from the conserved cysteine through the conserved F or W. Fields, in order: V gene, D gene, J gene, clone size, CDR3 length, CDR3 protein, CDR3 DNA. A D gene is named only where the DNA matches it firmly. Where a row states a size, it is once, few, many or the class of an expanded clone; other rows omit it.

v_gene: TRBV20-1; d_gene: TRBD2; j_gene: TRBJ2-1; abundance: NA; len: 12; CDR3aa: CSAGGGVNEQFF; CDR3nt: TGCAGTGCCGGCGGGGGGGTCAATGAGCAGTTCTTC
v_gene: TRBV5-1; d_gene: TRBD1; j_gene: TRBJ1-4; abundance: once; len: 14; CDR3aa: CASSDTGGNEKLFF; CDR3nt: TGCGCCAGCTCAGATACAGGGGGGAATGAAAAACTGTTTTTT
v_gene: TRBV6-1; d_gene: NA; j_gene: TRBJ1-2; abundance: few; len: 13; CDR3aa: CASSEAGNYGYTF; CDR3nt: TGTGCCAGCAGTGAGGCAGGGAACTATGGCTACACCTTC
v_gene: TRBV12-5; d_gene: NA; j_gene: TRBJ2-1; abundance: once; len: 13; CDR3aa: CASGFDHYNEQFF; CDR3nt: TGTGCTAGTGGTTTTGACCACTACAATGAGCAGTTCTTC
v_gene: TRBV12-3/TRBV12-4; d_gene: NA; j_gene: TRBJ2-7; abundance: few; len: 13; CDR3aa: CASSWFGAYEQYF; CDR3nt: TGTGCCAGCAGTTGGTTCGGGGCCTACGAGCAGTACTTC
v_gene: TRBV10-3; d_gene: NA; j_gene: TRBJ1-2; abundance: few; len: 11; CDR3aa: CAISEYYGYTF; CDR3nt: TGTGCCATCAGTGAGTACTATGGCTACACCTTC
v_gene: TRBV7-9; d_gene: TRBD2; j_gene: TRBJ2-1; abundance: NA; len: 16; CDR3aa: CASSTPSGGAYNEQFF; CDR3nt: TGTGCCAGCAGCACCCCTAGCGGGGGGGCCTACAATGAGCAGTTCTTC
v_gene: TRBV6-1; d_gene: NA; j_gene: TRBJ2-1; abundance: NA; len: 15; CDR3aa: CASSETSSSYNEQFF; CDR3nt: TGTGCCAGCAGTGAAACTTCCAGCTCCTACAATGAGCAGTTCTTC
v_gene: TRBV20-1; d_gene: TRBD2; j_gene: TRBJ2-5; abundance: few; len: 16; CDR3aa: CSASGTSGRLQETQYF; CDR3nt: TGCAGTGCTAGTGGGACTAGCGGGAGGTTACAAGAGACCCAGTACTTC
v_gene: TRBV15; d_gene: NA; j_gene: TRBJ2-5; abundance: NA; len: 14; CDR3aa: CATRPGGVRETQYF; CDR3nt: TGTGCCACCCGGCCGGGTGGGGTCCGGGAGACCCAGTACTTC
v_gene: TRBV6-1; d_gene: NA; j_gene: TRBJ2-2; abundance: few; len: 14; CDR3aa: CASGPTGNTGELFF; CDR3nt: TGTGCCAGCGGCCCTACGGGGAACACCGGGGAGCTGTTTTTT
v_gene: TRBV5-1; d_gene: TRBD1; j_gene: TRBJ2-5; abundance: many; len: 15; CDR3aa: CASSARQGWKETQYF; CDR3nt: TGCGCCAGCAGCGCACGACAGGGCTGGAAAGAGACCCAGTACTTC
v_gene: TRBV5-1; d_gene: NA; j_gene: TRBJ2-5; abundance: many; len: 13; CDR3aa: CASSLSGEETQYF; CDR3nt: TGTGCCAGCAGCTTATCCGGGGAGGAGACCCAGTACTTC
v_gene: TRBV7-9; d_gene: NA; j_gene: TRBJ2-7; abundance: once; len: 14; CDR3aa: CASSKGTSGDEQYF; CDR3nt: TGTGCCAGCAGCAAAGGGACGTCGGGTGACGAGCAGTACTTC
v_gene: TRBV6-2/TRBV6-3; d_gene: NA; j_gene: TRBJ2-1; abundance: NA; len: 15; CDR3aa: CASSWGVPIYNEQFF; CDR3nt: TGTGCCAGCAGTTGGGGAGTTCCGATTTACAATGAGCAGTTCTTC
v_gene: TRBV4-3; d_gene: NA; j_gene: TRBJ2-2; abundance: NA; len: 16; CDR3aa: CASSQGAGGNTGELFF; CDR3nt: TGCGCCAGCAGCCAAGGCGCGGGTGGGAACACCGGGGAGCTGTTTTTT
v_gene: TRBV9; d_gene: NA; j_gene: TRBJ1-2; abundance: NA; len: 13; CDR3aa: CASSVEVDYGYTF; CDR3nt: TGTGCCAGCAGCGTCGAGGTGGACTATGGCTACACCTTC
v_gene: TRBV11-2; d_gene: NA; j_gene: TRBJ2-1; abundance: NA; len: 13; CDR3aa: CASSLSRLSEQFF; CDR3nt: TGTGCCAGCAGCTTAAGTAGGCTCAGCGAGCAGTTCTTC
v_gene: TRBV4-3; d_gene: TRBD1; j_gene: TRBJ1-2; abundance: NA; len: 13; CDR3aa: CASSRTGDGGYTF; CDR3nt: TGCGCCAGCAGCAGGACAGGGGATGGTGGCTACACCTTC
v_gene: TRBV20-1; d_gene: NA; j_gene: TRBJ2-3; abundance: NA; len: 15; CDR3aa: CSARDGSVPTDTQYF; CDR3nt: TGCAGTGCTAGAGACGGGTCGGTCCCCACAGATACGCAGTATTTT
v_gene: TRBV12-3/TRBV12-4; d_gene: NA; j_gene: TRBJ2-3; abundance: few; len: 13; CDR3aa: CASSDYEGRTQYF; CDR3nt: TGTGCCAGCAGTGACTACGAAGGGAGGACGCAGTATTTT
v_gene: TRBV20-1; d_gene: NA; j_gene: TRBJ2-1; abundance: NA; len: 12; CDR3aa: CSAGPPLDEQFF; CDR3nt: TGCAGTGCCGGGCCCCCTCTGGATGAGCAGTTCTTC
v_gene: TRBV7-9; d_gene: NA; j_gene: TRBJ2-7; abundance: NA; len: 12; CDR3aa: CASSSLLYEQYF; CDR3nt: TGTGCCAGCAGCTCCCTATTATACGAGCAGTACTTC
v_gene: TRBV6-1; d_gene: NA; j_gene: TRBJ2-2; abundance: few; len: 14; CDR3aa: CASLMARNTGELFF; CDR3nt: TGTGCCAGTTTAATGGCTCGCAACACCGGGGAGCTGTTTTTT
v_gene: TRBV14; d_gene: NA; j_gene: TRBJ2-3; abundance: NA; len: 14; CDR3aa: CASSQLGYTDTQYF; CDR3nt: TGTGCCAGCAGCCAATTGGGGTACACAGATACGCAGTATTTT
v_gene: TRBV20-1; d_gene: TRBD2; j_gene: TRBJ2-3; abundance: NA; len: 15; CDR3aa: CSARVLAGTTDTQYF; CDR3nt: TGCAGTGCTAGGGTCCTAGCGGGGACCACAGATACGCAGTATTTT
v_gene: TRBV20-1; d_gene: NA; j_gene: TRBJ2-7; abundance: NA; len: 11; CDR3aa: CSAQIYYEQYF; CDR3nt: TGCAGTGCACAGATATACTACGAGCAGTACTTC
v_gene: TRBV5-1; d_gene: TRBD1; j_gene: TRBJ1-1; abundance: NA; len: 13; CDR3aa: CASSTTGRFEAFF; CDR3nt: TGCGCCAGCAGCACGACAGGGAGGTTTGAAGCTTTCTTT
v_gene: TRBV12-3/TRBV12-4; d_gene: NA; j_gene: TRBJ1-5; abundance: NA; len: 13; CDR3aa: CASSWGANQPQHF; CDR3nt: TGTGCCAGCAGTTGGGGTGCCAATCAGCCCCAGCATTTT
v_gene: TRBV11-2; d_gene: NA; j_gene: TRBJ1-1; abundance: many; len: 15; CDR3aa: CASSARHPVNTEAFF; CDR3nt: TGTGCCAGCAGCGCCCGACACCCGGTTAACACTGAAGCTTTCTTT
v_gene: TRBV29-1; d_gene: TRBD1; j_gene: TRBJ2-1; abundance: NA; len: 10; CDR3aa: CSVAQGERIF; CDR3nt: TGCAGCGTTGCTCAGGGGGAACGGATCTTC
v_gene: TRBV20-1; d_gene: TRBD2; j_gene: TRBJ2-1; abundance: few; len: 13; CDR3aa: CSAPGAGGVEQFF; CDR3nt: TGCAGTGCTCCCGGGGCGGGGGGGGTTGAGCAGTTCTTC
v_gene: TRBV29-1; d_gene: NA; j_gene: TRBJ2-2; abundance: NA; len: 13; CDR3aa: CSVGRRGTGELFF; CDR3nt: TGCAGCGTTGGGCGGAGAGGAACCGGGGAGCTGTTTTTT
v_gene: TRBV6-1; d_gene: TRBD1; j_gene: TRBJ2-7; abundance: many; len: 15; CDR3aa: CASSPRQGSSYEQYF; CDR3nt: TGTGCCAGCAGCCCACGACAGGGGAGCTCCTACGAGCAGTACTTC
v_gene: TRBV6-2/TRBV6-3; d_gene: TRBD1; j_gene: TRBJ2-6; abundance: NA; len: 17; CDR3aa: CASSRGQGASGANVLTF; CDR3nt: TGTGCCAGCAGTCGCGGACAGGGGGCATCAGGGGCCAACGTCCTGACTTTC
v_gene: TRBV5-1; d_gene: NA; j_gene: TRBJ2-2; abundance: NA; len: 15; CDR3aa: CASSLNRGNTGELFF; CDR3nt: TGCGCCAGCAGCCTCAATAGGGGGAACACCGGGGAGCTGTTTTTT
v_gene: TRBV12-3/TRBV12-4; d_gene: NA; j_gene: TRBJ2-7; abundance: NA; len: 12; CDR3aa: CASSFRGAKQYF; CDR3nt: TGTGCCAGCAGCTTTCGGGGGGCAAAGCAGTACTTC
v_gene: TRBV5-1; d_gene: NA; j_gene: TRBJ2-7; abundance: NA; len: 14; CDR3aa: CASSLGQTGDEQYF; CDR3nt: TGCGCCAGCAGCTTGGGCCAGACCGGCGACGAGCAGTACTTC
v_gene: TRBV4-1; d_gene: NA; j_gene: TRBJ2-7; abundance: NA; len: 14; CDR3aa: CASSQDRVSSEQYF; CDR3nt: TGCGCCAGCAGCCAAGATAGGGTCTCCTCCGAGCAGTACTTC
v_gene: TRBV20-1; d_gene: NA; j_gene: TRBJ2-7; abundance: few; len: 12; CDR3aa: CSAPASNYEQYF; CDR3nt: TGCAGTGCTCCAGCCTCCAACTACGAGCAGTACTTC
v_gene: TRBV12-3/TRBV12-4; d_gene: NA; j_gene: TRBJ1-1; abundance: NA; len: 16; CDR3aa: CASSKPAGLSYTEAFF; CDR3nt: TGTGCCAGCAGCAAACCCGCGGGACTATCCTACACTGAAGCTTTCTTT
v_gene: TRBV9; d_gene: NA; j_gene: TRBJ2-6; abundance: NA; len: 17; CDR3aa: CASSIRATRTGANVLTF; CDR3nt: TGTGCCAGCAGCATCCGGGCCACCAGGACTGGGGCCAACGTCCTGACTTTC
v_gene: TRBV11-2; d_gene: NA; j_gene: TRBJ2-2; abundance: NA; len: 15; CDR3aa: CASSWYRSSTGELFF; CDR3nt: TGTGCCAGCAGCTGGTACAGGAGCTCCACCGGGGAGCTGTTTTTT
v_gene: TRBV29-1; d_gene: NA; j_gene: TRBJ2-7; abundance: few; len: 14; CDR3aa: CSAMSPRGNYEQYF; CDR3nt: TGCAGCGCTATGAGCCCCAGGGGCAACTACGAGCAGTACTTC
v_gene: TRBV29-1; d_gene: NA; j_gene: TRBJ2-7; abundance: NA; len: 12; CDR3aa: CSVKDRAYEQYF; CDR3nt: TGCAGCGTAAAAGACAGAGCCTACGAGCAGTACTTC
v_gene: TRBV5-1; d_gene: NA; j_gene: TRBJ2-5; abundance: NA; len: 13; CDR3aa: CASRLFEEETQYF; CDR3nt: TGCGCCAGCAGATTGTTTGAAGAGGAGACCCAGTACTTC
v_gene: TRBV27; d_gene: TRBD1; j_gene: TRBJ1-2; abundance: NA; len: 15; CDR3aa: CASSLSGTAVYGYTF; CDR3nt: TGTGCCAGCAGTTTATCAGGGACAGCGGTCTATGGCTACACCTTC
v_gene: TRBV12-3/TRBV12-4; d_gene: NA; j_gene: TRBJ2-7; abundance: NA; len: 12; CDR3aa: CASSLSQIEQYF; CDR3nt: TGTGCCAGCAGTTTATCCCAGATCGAGCAGTACTTC
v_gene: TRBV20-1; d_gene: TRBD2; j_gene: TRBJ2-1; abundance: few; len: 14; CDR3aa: CSARFSGRAGEQFF; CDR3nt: TGCAGTGCTAGATTTAGCGGGAGGGCCGGGGAGCAGTTCTTC
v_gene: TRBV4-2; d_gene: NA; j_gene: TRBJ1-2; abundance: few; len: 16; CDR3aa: CASSQGSGEGAHGYTF; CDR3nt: TGTGCCAGCAGCCAAGGGTCAGGGGAAGGCGCTCACGGCTACACCTTC
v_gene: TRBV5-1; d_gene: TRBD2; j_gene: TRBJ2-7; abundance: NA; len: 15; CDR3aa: CASSGTSGRWNEQYF; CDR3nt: TGCGCCAGCAGCGGAACTAGCGGGAGATGGAACGAGCAGTACTTC
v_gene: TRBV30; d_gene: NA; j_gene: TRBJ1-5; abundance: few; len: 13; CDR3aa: CAWRLDSNQPQHF; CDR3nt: TGTGCCTGGAGGTTGGATAGCAATCAGCCCCAGCATTTT
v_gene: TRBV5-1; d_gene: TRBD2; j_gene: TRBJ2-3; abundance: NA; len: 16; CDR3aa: CASSFDGGGGTDTQYF; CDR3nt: TGCGCCAGCAGCTTTGACGGGGGGGGCGGCACAGATACGCAGTATTTT
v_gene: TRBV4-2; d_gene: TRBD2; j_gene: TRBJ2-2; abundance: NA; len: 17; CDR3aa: CASSQDPGGGGTGELFF; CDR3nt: TGTGCCAGCAGCCAAGATCCCGGGGGGGGCGGGACCGGGGAGCTGTTTTTT
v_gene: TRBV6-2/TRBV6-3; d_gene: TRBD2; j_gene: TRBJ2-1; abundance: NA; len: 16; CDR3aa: CASSYSGLVSYNEQFF; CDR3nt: TGTGCCAGCAGTTACTCAGGACTAGTCTCCTACAATGAGCAGTTCTTC